This T cell receptor (beta chain) was found in a study of response to subunit inactivated influenza vaccine. In its sample, this clonotype was seen a few times. Its specificity is not known. Study outcomes and limitations: Authors proposed each seasonal influenza vaccination draws in few new T cells.

This CDR3 contains 14 residues. The ends lost 3 bases at V and 9 bases at J; junction bases unmatched: 7. MiXCR, run by TCRdb on the RT-PCR reads, gives a single entry per CDR3 protein. Here the sample spans 700,000 to 800,000 distinct CDR3 sequences, roughly 20% being singletons. The receptor was derived from a man aged 50 to 60 who received an inactivated influenza vaccine. The input for sequencing was PBMCs from blood, taken more than 4 days after vaccination. The rearrangement links TRBV12-3 or TRBV12-4 to TRBJ2-7; 11 nucleotides align to TRBD2. CDR3 loop: CASSFSGRAWAQYF. The CDR3 DNA reads as TGTGCCAGCAGTTTTAGCGGGAGGGCCTGGGCGCAGTACTTC.